This TCR beta chain was captured by sequencing in a study of blood T cell repertoires in COVID-19. About the study: Samples taken during acute and convalescent COVID-19 were collected in the United States, Italy and Spain. Sources were T cells, B-cell-depleted T cells, or PBMCs; the material itself was cDNA or gDNA.

V gave up 5 bases and J gave up 0 bases, with 12 bases separating them. CDR3 size: 14 residues. Germline CDR1 and CDR2: SGHKS and YYEKEE (reference sequence). Assay: immunoSEQ multiplex PCR; the TCRdb copy retains only in-frame clones and omits some. The data contain some 100,000 clones, over 85% of them singletons. Sequencing was performed on peripheral blood. This chain joins TRBV5-5 and TRBJ2-7, with D possibly TRBD1 on 6 matching bases. This TCR was sampled from a man between 65 and 85 years old with acute or convalescent COVID-19. CDR3 sequence (DNA): TGTGCCAGCAGACCCGGGACACCCTCCTACGAGCAGTACTTC. It yields the protein CASRPGTPSYEQYF.